This T cell receptor beta chain originates from a study of T-cell reconstitution after alpha-beta-depleted transplantation in children (dated by TCRdb to 2015 to 2016). Notes on the research overall: Using TCR repertoire profiling, the study quantitatively followed how T-cell immune reconstitution unfolded in children after TCRalphabeta/CD19-depleted allogeneic hematopoietic cell transplantation.

The treatment or condition label, read with the paper, signifies: allogeneic hematopoietic cell transplantation with graft depleted of TCRalphabeta T cells and CD19 B cells. The transplant recipients were children given TCRalphabeta/CD19-depleted allogeneic hematopoietic cell grafts. CDR1 and CDR2 are read off the germline V gene as MGHRA and YSYEKL. Trimming accounts for 6 bases at V and 9 bases at J, while the number of junction bases matched to no gene is 18. Counted from cysteine to phenylalanine, this CDR3 has 18 amino acids. The kept DNA is CDR3 alone, 54 bases in frame from the first base. Preparation of the library involved PCR. The listed sequencing device is Illumina HiSeq 2500. To normalize quantification of the TCRbeta repertoire, the TCR libraries were built with molecular barcoding that relied on unique molecular identifiers. Using fastp trimming at Q25 and MiXCR clonotype assembly, TCRdb reanalyzed the public sequencing data and kept in-frame beta chains. For every CDR3 protein sequence, its rows merge into one entry that carries the most common genes and DNA. The sample table lists 610,000 or so distinct CDR3 sequences, roughly 27% of them with a count of one. The top ten clones comprise approximately 39% of the sample.

What the work shows at the level of the full study, not this receptor alone: Apparently early alphabetaT-cell count recovery about two months after transplant reportedly relied on only several hundred rapidly expanded clones derived from non-depleted graft cells. The frequencies of hyperexpanded clones fell over the following months, and after one year, T-cell counts and TCRbeta diversity were mostly attributed to newly produced T cells. The high TCRbeta diversity at day 60 in some patients was ascribed to recipient T cells and intrathymic progenitors that had survived conditioning.

There are a few counts of this clonotype. Which antigen it targets is not known. No much larger clone exists at a distance of one base, and base qualities are not known. The sequencing used PBMCs, collected before TCRalphabeta/CD19-depleted stem cell transplant. The clonotype was recovered from a boy in the first two years of life with Wiskott-Aldrich syndrome, due to receive a stem cell transplant. The chain is assembled from TRBV4-1 and TRBJ1-6, with TRBD1 matching 9 junction bases. The CDR3 here reads CASSQPGQGRRRGSPLHF. The DNA sequence follows: TGCGCCAGCAGTCAGCCGGGACAGGGTCGTCGTAGGGGTTCACCCCTCCACTTT.